This is a list of T cell receptor beta chains from one sample in a study of shared T cell receptors in the human thymus. The assay was immunoSEQ multiplex PCR, and TCRdb's table has in-frame clones only and misses some. The sample includes roughly 710,000 clones, 75% to 90% of them seen just once. The sample was also linked to a second study, of human thymus T cells.

Input material: thymocytes. These receptors all come from a girl under three years old with a congenital heart defect. The conserved cysteine and the conserved F or W are not part of the CDR3 here. A D gene is named only where the DNA matches it firmly.

d_call,v_call,cdr3_length,cdr3_aa
NA,TRBV25-1,11,ASSDRPQHEAF
TRBD1,TRBV13,13,ASSPGQGVLYGYT
NA,TRBV27,14,ASSLSSPGRETEAF
NA,TRBV7-6,13,ASSPQGLISYEQY
TRBD1,TRBV27,14,ASSAQTGVINQPQH
NA,TRBV27,16,ASRFRDTSLSGANVLT
TRBD1,TRBV28,13,ASSSGQGDTGELF
TRBD2,TRBV25-1,15,ASSGGGGHPNSYEQY
TRBD1,TRBV5-6,12,ASCQGARSYEQY
TRBD1,TRBV9,12,ASSDGRGRETQY
NA,TRBV7-8,13,ASSRRVPGANVLT